One and the same sample provided the 31 T cell receptor beta chains below, sequenced in a study of cytomegalovirus exposure and HLA in healthy donors. 13 Jbeta primers and 60 Vbeta primers were used for the PCR. Profiling relied on immunoSEQ multiplex PCR, and the TCRdb table lists in-frame clones only, not all of them. The sample has about 190,000 clones, 75% to 90% seen once. Input material: PBMCs. The source is a woman in her forties or fifties in good health and CMV-seropositive.

In the case of this clone: An end of the junction does not agree with germline; a read error may underlie this. The genes are TRBV7-7 and TRBJ1-1; D is possibly TRBD1 (5 bases). The CDR3 runs to 13 residues. The germline CDR1 and CDR2 sequences are SSHAT and FNYEAQ (reference sequence). CDR3 DNA sequence: TGTGCTAGCAGCCCCCTCGAAGCAGGGGAAGCTTTCTTT. Encoded protein: CASSPLEAGEAFF.

This clone has a handful of counts. This rearrangement joins TRBV28 to TRBJ1-2, with 10 bases aligning to TRBD1. This CDR3 has 12 residues. Germline lookup yields CDR1 MDHEN and CDR2 SYDVKM. The ends lost 2 bases at V and 10 bases at J; junction bases unmatched: 1. DNA for the CDR3: TGTGCCAGCAGTTTAGGGACAGGGGTCTACACCTTC. This encodes CASSLGTGVYTF.

The chain carries TRBV9 and TRBJ1-5, with a possible D match to TRBD1 (6 bases). CDR1 is SGDLS, CDR2 YYNGEE, per germline. V dropped 0 bases and J dropped 3 bases, with 10 bases sitting between them. The CDR3 length is 15 residues. The CDR3 is CASSVEGGVNQPQHF. The CDR3 region has the DNA TGTGCCAGCAGCGTAGAGGGGGGGGTCAATCAGCCCCAGCATTTT.

This chain links TRBV19 with TRBJ1-1, with 7 bases aligning to TRBD1. The ends lost 0 bases at V and 4 bases at J; junction bases unmatched: 5. Per the germline V gene, CDR1 is LNHDA and CDR2 is SQIVND (reference sequence). CDR3 length: 15 amino acids. CDR3 sequence (DNA): TGTGCCAGTAGTATAGATATAAACAGGGGCACTGAAGCTTTCTTT. Translation: CASSIDINRGTEAFF.

The V gene is TRBV6-6, the J gene TRBJ1-2, with 7 bases identical to TRBD1. There are 11 residues in the CDR3. Germline-derived CDR1 and CDR2 are MNHNY and SVGAGI (reference sequence). The CDR3 DNA reads TGTGTCTCAACAGGGGAATATGGCTACACCTTC. This codes for CVSTGEYGYTF.

This clone was detected only once. For the CDR3, the DNA is TGTGCCAGCAGCCCCCGGACAGGGGGTTTCCACAATGAGCAGTTCTTC. Amino acid sequence: CASSPRTGGFHNEQFF. J is TRBJ2-1 and V is TRBV11-2, with TRBD1 matching 10 bases. The V gene end was trimmed by 5 bases and the J gene end by 5 bases; junction bases not matched to a gene: 9. Germline CDR1 SGHAT, CDR2 FQNNGV. This CDR3 is 16 amino acids long.

This clone was found once. V usage is TRBV29-1 and J usage is TRBJ1-2, with D maybe TRBD1 (5 bases). The germline V and J ends were trimmed by 5 bases and 2 bases, with 9 bases remaining between them. Germline CDR1 is SQVTM and CDR2 is ANQGSEA. The CDR3 length is 12 residues. The CDR3 region has the DNA TGCAGCGTTTTTCAGGGCAACTATGGCTACACCTTC. This translates into CSVFQGNYGYTF.

This clone was detected a few times. V gene TRBV5-1 combines with J gene TRBJ1-5; D may be TRBD1 (5 bases). The CDR3 extends over 15 amino acids. V lost 0 bases, J lost 6 bases, and 13 bases lay in between. Germline V lookup: CDR1 SGHRS, CDR2 YFSETQ. The CDR3 nucleotides are TGCGCCAGCAGCTTGGGAGGGGAGGGTGGTCAGCCCCAGCATTTT. Its translation is CASSLGGEGGQPQHF.

This CDR3 reads CASSRVAASYNEQFF. The DNA for the CDR3 is TGCGCCAGCAGCCGGGTGGCGGCCTCCTACAATGAGCAGTTCTTC. J is TRBJ2-1 and V is TRBV4-3; D uncertain. Germline CDR1 and CDR2: LGHNA and YSLEER. Trimming left V 4 bases short and J 0 bases short, with 10 bases between. CDR3 length: 15 amino acids.

This chain links TRBV15 with TRBJ2-6; D call uncertain. Germline V gene data show CDR1 as LNHNV and CDR2 as YYDKDF (reference sequence). The CDR3 has 16 amino acids. Trimming pared 6 bases from V and 0 bases from J, leaving 12 bases between. CDR3 protein: CATREEHNSGANVLTF. The CDR3 nucleotides are TGTGCCACCAGAGAGGAGCACAACTCTGGGGCCAACGTCCTGACTTTC.

V is TRBV7-9 and J is TRBJ2-3, with TRBD2 identical over 13 bases. This CDR3 spans 15 amino acids. Trimming cost V 4 bases and J 4 bases; bases outside gene matches: 2. CDR1 and CDR2 from the germline V gene are SEHNR and FQNEAQ (reference sequence). Here the CDR3 reads CASSSGLAGSDTQYF. CDR3 DNA sequence: TGTGCCAGCAGCTCGGGACTAGCGGGGTCAGATACGCAGTATTTT.

The rearrangement joins TRBV7-9 to TRBJ2-2, with 7 bases that match TRBD2. The CDR3 has 17 residues. The germline gives CDR1 SEHNR, CDR2 FQNEAQ (reference sequence). The ends lost 5 bases at V and 1 base at J; junction bases unmatched: 10. CDR3 sequence reads: CASSQTGTIMNTGELFF. Here the CDR3 DNA reads TGTGCCAGCAGCCAAACCGGGACTATTATGAACACCGGGGAGCTGTTTTTT.

The genes are TRBV7-9 and TRBJ2-7; 7 bases map to TRBD1. V lost 4 bases, J lost 2 bases, and 5 bases stayed unmatched. The CDR3 has 14 amino acids. CDR1 and CDR2 from the germline V gene are SEHNR and FQNEAQ (reference sequence). In DNA, the CDR3 is TGTGCCAGCAGCTCGAAACAGGGGACCTACGAGCAGTACTTC. Translating gives CASSSKQGTYEQYF.

The chain employs TRBV29-1 and TRBJ2-7, with D maybe TRBD2 (6 bases). V dropped 5 bases and J dropped 1 base, with 18 bases sitting between them. The CDR3 extends over 15 amino acids. The germline V gene has CDR1 SQVTM and CDR2 ANQGSEA. Written as DNA, the CDR3 is TGCAGCGTTAGCGAGTGGAGGGGAAAATCCTACGAGCAGTACTTC. As protein: CSVSEWRGKSYEQYF.

Regarding this clone: The sample has other DNA sequences that encode this CDR3 too. The chain uses TRBV2 and TRBJ1-6, with D perhaps matching TRBD1 (5 bases). The CDR3 extends over 13 amino acids. Trimming took off 11 bases at V and 7 bases at J, with 15 bases between the two ends. The germline CDR1 and CDR2 sequences are SNHLY and FYNNEI. CDR3 DNA: TGTGCCCACAGGCCCCCATTGAATTCACCCCTCCACTTT. It translates to CAHRPPLNSPLHF.

The J gene is TRBJ1-5, the V gene TRBV9; TRBD1 might be the D (5 bases). V lost 2 bases and J 4 bases, leaving 13 bases between the germline ends. The CDR3 length is 15 residues. Germline V gene data show CDR1 as SGDLS and CDR2 as YYNGEE. CDR3 in amino acids: CASSVGGELNQPQHF. In DNA form, the CDR3 reads TGTGCCAGCAGCGTGGGGGGGGAACTTAATCAGCCCCAGCATTTT.

The chain is built from TRBV27 and TRBJ2-5; 7 bases align to TRBD2. CDR3 size: 16 residues. V shed 2 bases, J shed 7 bases, and the junction held 13 bases outside the gene matches. Germline CDR1 reads MNHEY; CDR2 reads SMNVEV (reference sequence). The CDR3 loop reads CASSLVKGGGSVTQYF. The CDR3 DNA is TGTGCCAGCAGTTTAGTGAAAGGCGGGGGTTCAGTGACCCAGTACTTC.

The chain recombines TRBV7-8 with TRBJ1-2; possible D gene TRBD1, 5 bases. The ends were cut back, 5 bases at V and 2 bases at J, with 9 bases in the middle. CDR3 length: 13 residues. Germline values: CDR1 SGHVS, CDR2 FQNEAQ. CDR3 residues: CASSQTENYGYTF. CDR3 DNA sequence: TGTGCCAGCAGCCAGACAGAGAACTATGGCTACACCTTC. The whole variable domain, filled in from reference TRBV7-8 and TRBJ1-2, reads GAGVSQSPRYKVAKRGQDVALRCDPISGHVSLFWYQQALGQGPEFLTYFQNEAQLDKSGLPSDRFFAERPEGSVSTLKIQRTQQEDSAVYLCASSQTENYGYTFGSGTRLTVV.

V usage is TRBV18 and J usage is TRBJ2-1; 7 positions agree with TRBD1. The CDR3 contains 15 residues. Germline V gene sequence: CDR1 KGHSH, CDR2 LQKENI. J was trimmed by 5 bases and V by 4 bases; bases with no gene match: 8. CDR3 sequence reads: CASSRDRVTHNEQFF. CDR3 DNA: TGTGCCAGCTCACGTGACAGGGTAACCCACAATGAGCAGTTCTTC.

The table lists this clone with a count of one. The gene calls are TRBV5-1 and TRBJ2-1, with D possibly matching TRBD1 (6 bases). The germline V gene encodes CDR1 SGHRS and CDR2 YFSETQ. Deletions cut 3 bases from V and 7 bases from J, with 17 bases between. This CDR3 is 15 amino acids long. As DNA, the CDR3 is TGCGCCAGCAGCTCTGTTTCGCGGCAGGGGAATGAGCAGTTCTTC. Amino acid sequence: CASSSVSRQGNEQFF.

The rearrangement joins TRBV29-1 to TRBJ2-1; 13 nucleotides line up with TRBD2. CDR3 length: 18 residues. The germline V gene encodes CDR1 SQVTM and CDR2 ANQGSEA. V lost 8 bases to trimming and J lost 4 bases; unmatched junction nucleotides: 17. CDR3 sequence (DNA): TGCAGCACATCCGCCCTAGAGACTAGCGGGGGGAGATACAATGAGCAGTTCTTC. Translating it yields CSTSALETSGGRYNEQFF.

The chain recombines TRBV2 with TRBJ2-5; 8 bases fit TRBD1. V gave up 6 bases and J gave up 5 bases; unmatched junction bases: 11. The germline CDR1 and CDR2 sequences are SNHLY and FYNNEI. This CDR3 has 15 amino acids. CDR3 DNA: TGTGCCAGCAGGACAGGGGACCTACCCTCGGAGACCCAGTACTTC. Amino acids: CASRTGDLPSETQYF.

The chain carries TRBV27 and TRBJ1-6; 8 bases agree with TRBD1. The length of the CDR3 is 14 residues. Trimming took 6 bases from V and 7 from J; bases not matched to a gene: 5. Germline V gives CDR1 MNHEY, CDR2 SMNVEV (reference sequence). In DNA form, the CDR3 reads TGTGCCAGCAGGGGGGGGACAGGAAATTCACCCCTCCACTTT. Translating gives CASRGGTGNSPLHF.

V gene TRBV6-5 combines with J gene TRBJ1-6, with D possibly matching TRBD1 (5 bases). Per the germline V gene, CDR1 is MNHEY and CDR2 is SVGAGI. The V end was cut by 0 bases, the J end by 8 bases, with 11 bases between. CDR3 size: 15 residues. DNA for the CDR3: TGTGCCAGCAGTTACTCCGGGCAGGGCGATTCACCCCTCCACTTT. Translation gives CASSYSGQGDSPLHF.

The CDR3 DNA reads as TGCGCCAGCAGCGGGGGACAGAACTATGGCTACACCTTC. It is translated as CASSGGQNYGYTF. This rearrangement joins TRBV5-1 to TRBJ1-2; 7 bases line up with TRBD1. Germline-derived CDR1 and CDR2 are SGHRS and YFSETQ. Trimming took 4 bases from V and 2 from J; bases not matched to a gene: 2. CDR3 length equals 13 residues.

This clone was recorded only once. The rearrangement links TRBV28 to TRBJ2-3; perhaps TRBD2 as D (5 bases). The V gene lost 4 bases and the J gene lost 5 bases, with 10 bases spanning the gap. The CDR3 consists of 13 residues. CDR1 MDHEN and CDR2 SYDVKM come from the germline V gene. The CDR3 bases are TGTGCCAGCAGTTCCCCGGGGTTAGATACGCAGTATTTT. Amino acid sequence: CASSSPGLDTQYF. The whole variable domain, filled in from reference TRBV28 and TRBJ2-3, reads DVKVTQSSRYLVKRTGEKVFLECVQDMDHENMFWYRQDPGLGLRLIYFSYDVKMKEKGDIPEGYSVSREKKERFSLILESASTNQTSMYLCASSSPGLDTQYFGPGTRLTVL.

This sequence joins TRBV30 and TRBJ1-1, with unresolved D. The germline V gene encodes CDR1 GTSNPN and CDR2 SVGIG (reference sequence). V was pared by 8 bases and J by 4 bases, with 17 bases between. This CDR3 has 13 amino acids. CDR3 nucleotides: TGTGCCCTGGGCGGGGAGACGGGCACTGAAGCTTTCTTT. It yields the protein CALGGETGTEAFF. Full variable domain (missing parts from reference TRBV30 and TRBJ1-1): SQTIHQWPATLVQPVGSPLSLECTVEGTSNPNLYWYRQAAGRGLQLLFYSVGIGQISSEVPQNLSASRPQDRQFILSSKKLLLSDSGFYLCALGGETGTEAFFGQGTRLTVV.

The chain uses TRBV12-5 and TRBJ1-6; 9 nucleotides align to TRBD1. The CDR3 runs to 14 residues. Trimming took 3 bases from V and 10 from J; bases not matched to a gene: 4. Looked up from germline, CDR1 is LGHNT and CDR2 is FRNRAP. The CDR3 loop is CASGFKTGGSPLHF. CDR3 coding DNA: TGTGCTAGTGGTTTTAAGACAGGGGGGTCACCCCTCCACTTT.

CDR3 loop: CASSPDRGRGDTQYF. In DNA form, the CDR3 reads TGCGCCAGCAGCCCGGACAGGGGGCGAGGAGATACGCAGTATTTT. This chain uses TRBV5-1 with TRBJ2-3, with 11 bases fitting TRBD1. The ends lost 4 bases at V and 5 bases at J; junction bases unmatched: 6. The CDR3 sequence is 15 residues long. Per the germline V gene, CDR1 is SGHRS and CDR2 is YFSETQ.

This clone showed up just once. The chain links TRBV6-1 to TRBJ1-2; 8 nucleotides align to TRBD1. V was clipped by 8 bases and J by 5 bases; unmatched bases: 1. From germline, CDR1 is MNHNS and CDR2 SASEGT. The CDR3 covers 11 residues. Written as DNA, the CDR3 is TGTGCCAGCTACAGGGGGTATGGCTACACCTTC. Encoded protein: CASYRGYGYTF.

The CDR3 coding sequence is TGTGCCAGCAGCCAGTGGGCCGGAGAGACCCAGTACTTC. Translated, it gives CASSQWAGETQYF. The rearrangement joins TRBV7-6 to TRBJ2-5; the D is unclear. The CDR3 extends over 13 amino acids. The germline CDR1 and CDR2 sequences are SGHVS and FNYEAQ. Between the trimmed V and J ends, which lost 5 bases and 4 bases, there was a span of 11 bases.